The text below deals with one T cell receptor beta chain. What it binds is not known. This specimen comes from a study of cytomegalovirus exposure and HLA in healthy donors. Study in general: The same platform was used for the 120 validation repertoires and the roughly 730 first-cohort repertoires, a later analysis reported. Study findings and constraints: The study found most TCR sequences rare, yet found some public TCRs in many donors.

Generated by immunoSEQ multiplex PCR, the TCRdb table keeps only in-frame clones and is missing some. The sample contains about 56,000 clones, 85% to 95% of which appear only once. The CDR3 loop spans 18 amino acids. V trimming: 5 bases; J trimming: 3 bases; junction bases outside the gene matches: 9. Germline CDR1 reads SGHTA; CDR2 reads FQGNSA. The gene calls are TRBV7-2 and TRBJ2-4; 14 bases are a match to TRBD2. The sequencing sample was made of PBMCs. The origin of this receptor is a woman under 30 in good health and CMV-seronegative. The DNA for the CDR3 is TGTGCCAGCAGCCGACCGGGACTAGCGGGAGTAGACAAAAACATTCAGTACTTC. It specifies CASSRPGLAGVDKNIQYF.